This entry features one TCR beta chain sequence. The antigen this receptor binds is unknown. The source of the sample is a study of CXCR3-negative and CXCR3-positive naive CD8 T cells (dated by TCRdb to between 2018 and 2020). With regard to the full study: In total, approximately 130 million TRB reads were obtained, corresponding to roughly 1.5 +/- 0.3 million reads per library. Diversity and physicochemical repertoire analyses were performed on 11 donors pooled from two independent experiments. For the TRBV-TRBJ cluster analysis, the naive subsets came from 5 donors, while the memory cells came from 3 donors. General conclusions and limits of the study: Because surface CD5, which is linked to self-reactivity in mice, was comparable between the naive subsets, TCR interaction strength was also inferred from TRB CDR3 physicochemical properties. TRBV-TRBJ usage was similar between naive CXCR3-negative and CXCR3-positive cells from the same donor, while memory cells showed distinct patterns. Freshly isolated PBMCs were used for most assays because CXCR3 expression went down partially after cryopreservation. Repertoire diversity was comparably high in both naive subsets but much lower in memory CD8+ T cells.

For each CD8+ T cell subset, flow sorting was done in triplicate, and 300,000 to 350,000 cells per subset went directly into RLT lysis buffer. Using standard density gradient centrifugation, peripheral blood mononuclear cells were isolated from buffy coats. Total RNA was extracted from sorted cells with an RNeasy Mini Kit. These reads were obtained on a NextSeq 550. The Human TCR Profiling Kit (MiLaboratory) was used to prepare UMI-labeled 5' RACE TRB cDNA libraries. cDNA synthesis used the entire amount of extracted RNA, and PCR amplification then used the entire amount of cDNA produced. Libraries were prepared in parallel with an identical number of PCR cycles. From the authors' description of their analysis: With a requirement of at least two reads per UMI, MIGEC and MiXCR extracted about 52,000 +/- 9,100 unique UMI-labeled TRB cDNA molecules per library. Each library averaged roughly 36,000 +/- 9,600 functional in-frame TRB CDR3 nucleotide clonotypes without stop codons. After downsampling to 5000 UMI-labeled TRB molecules per sample, diversity metrics, including normalized Shannon-Wiener and Chao1, were computed in VDJtools. VDJtools computed clonotype-size-weighted physicochemical properties of the central five CDR3 residues: interaction energy, strength, volume and Kidera factor 4. Each entry corresponds to one CDR3 protein sequence from reads that TCRdb reprocessed, and DNA is not given. In this record, the V and J calls reflect TCRdb's handling and not the investigators' own analysis. This sample's table has entries for about 48,000 distinct CDR3 sequences. The ten largest clones represent over 12% of the sample.

This sequence originates from a human donor in good health. Some clones in this sample may be carry-over from other donors' samples. Sequenced: memory CD8+ T cells from blood. The cell subset or site label on this specimen signifies: conventional CD8+ memory T cells (TMEM), sorted as controls.

CDR3 loop: CSATYRVGMNTEAFF. The sequence is built from TRBV20-1 and TRBJ1-1. The germline V gene (reference sequence) yields DFQATT for CDR1 and SNEGSKA for CDR2. Reading from cysteine to phenylalanine, the CDR3 counts 15 amino acids. No DNA accompanies this entry.